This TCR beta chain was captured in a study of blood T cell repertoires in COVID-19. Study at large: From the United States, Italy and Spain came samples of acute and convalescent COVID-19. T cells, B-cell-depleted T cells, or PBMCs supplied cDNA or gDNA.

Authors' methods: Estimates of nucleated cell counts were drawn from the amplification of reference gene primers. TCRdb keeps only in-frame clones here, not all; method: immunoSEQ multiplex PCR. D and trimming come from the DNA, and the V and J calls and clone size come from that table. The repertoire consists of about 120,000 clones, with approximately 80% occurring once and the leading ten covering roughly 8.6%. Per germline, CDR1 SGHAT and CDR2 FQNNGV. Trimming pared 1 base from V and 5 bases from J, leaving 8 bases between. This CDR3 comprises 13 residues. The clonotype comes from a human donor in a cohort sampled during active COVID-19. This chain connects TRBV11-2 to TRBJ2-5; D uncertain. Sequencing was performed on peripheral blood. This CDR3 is CASSLGSRETQYF. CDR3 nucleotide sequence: TGTGCCAGCAGCTTAGGGAGTCGGGAGACCCAGTACTTC.